This T cell receptor beta chain was sequenced during a study of blood T cell repertoires in COVID-19. Study context: Researchers got acute and convalescent COVID-19 samples from the United States, Italy and Spain.

Repertoires were generated with immunoSEQ multiplex PCR, while TCRdb's copy carries only in-frame clones and drops some. Of some 150,000 clones listed, 87% are singletons. The J segment lost 2 bases and the V segment lost 0 bases, leaving 0 bases of the junction unmatched. The CDR3 loop spans 16 amino acids. Germline V gene sequence: CDR1 SGHRS, CDR2 YFSETQ. This receptor was identified in a woman in her forties or fifties with acute or convalescent COVID-19. The V and J genes are TRBV5-1 and TRBJ2-6, with TRBD1 matching 9 bases. Sequencing was done on a sample of peripheral blood. In DNA form, the CDR3 reads TGCGCCAGCAGCTTGGGGACAGGGGCTGGGGCCAACGTCCTGACTTTC. It codes for CASSLGTGAGANVLTF.